The 7 T cell receptor beta chains presented below share a single source sample, sequenced in a study of blood T cell repertoires in COVID-19. Clones were read by immunoSEQ multiplex PCR, and TCRdb kept only the in-frame ones, dropping some. The sample consists of under 500,000 clones, roughly 87% of them appearing once. Sequenced sample: PBMCs or T cells enriched from blood (not recorded which). Every receptor here comes from a young woman with acute COVID-19.

This chain links TRBV5-1 with TRBJ1-2, with 9 bases matching TRBD1. Germline V gene sequence: CDR1 SGHRS, CDR2 YFSETQ. Trimming took 0 bases from V and 6 from J; bases not matched to a gene: 9. This CDR3 is 16 amino acids long. The CDR3 region has the DNA TGCGCCAGCAGCTTGGATATTCGGGACAGGGAGCATGGCTACACCTTC. Amino acid sequence: CASSLDIRDREHGYTF.

The chain uses TRBV9 and TRBJ2-7; D possibly corresponds to TRBD2 (7 bases). The V gene lost 4 bases and the J gene lost 4 bases, with 18 bases spanning the gap. The length of the CDR3 is 15 residues. Germline CDR1 and CDR2: SGDLS and YYNGEE. CDR3 amino acids: CASSRYEGGKYEQYF. The CDR3, as DNA: TGTGCCAGCAGCCGGTACGAGGGGGGGAAGTACGAGCAGTACTTC.

This clone was found a few times. The rearrangement uses TRBV3-1 (or the pseudogene TRBV3-2) and TRBJ2-5; the match to TRBD2 covers 9 bases. With V trimmed by 0 bases and J by 4 bases, 6 bases remained unmatched. The CDR3 is made up of 16 amino acids. Germline V gene data show CDR1 as LGHDT and CDR2 as YNNKEL (reference sequence). CDR3 in DNA: TGTGCCAGCAGCCAAGAGAGCCAGCGGGAGGCAGAGACCCAGTACTTC. This sequence encodes CASSQESQREAETQYF.

By share of the sample, this clone is large. The chain combines TRBV13 with TRBJ1-5; no reliable D call. V shed 3 bases and J shed 7 bases, with 16 bases lying between them. This CDR3 spans 15 amino acids. Germline V gene sequence: CDR1 PRHDT, CDR2 FYEKMQ (reference sequence). The chain's CDR3 is CASSFGRGLGQPQHF. Here the CDR3 DNA reads TGTGCCAGCAGCTTCGGTCGAGGCCTCGGGCAGCCCCAGCATTTT.

The rearrangement uses TRBV9 and TRBJ2-3, with a possible D match to TRBD2 (5 bases). This CDR3 is built from 15 residues. Trimming removed 0 bases from V and 4 bases from J, with 12 bases in between. Germline V gene lookup returns CDR1 SGDLS and CDR2 YYNGEE. The CDR3 is CASSVAGENADTQYF. In nucleotides, the CDR3 is TGTGCCAGCAGCGTAGCCGGGGAGAACGCAGATACGCAGTATTTT.

The sample holds one count of this clone. The chain employs TRBV2 and TRBJ1-4; tentatively, D is TRBD1 (5 bases). The CDR3 totals 13 residues. CDR1 and CDR2 from the germline V gene are SNHLY and FYNNEI. Trimming took 7 bases from V and 10 from J, leaving 16 bases between them. CDR3 sequence (DNA): TGTGCCAGCAAGGACGGGACTCAAGGAAAACTGTTTTTT. As protein: CASKDGTQGKLFF.

The CDR3, as DNA: TGTGCCACCAGTGATTTGAGGGGGCAGGGGACAGATACGCAGTATTTT. Protein sequence: CATSDLRGQGTDTQYF. The chain recombines TRBV24-1 with TRBJ2-3, with TRBD1 matching over 7 bases. Germline V gene data show CDR1 as KGHDR and CDR2 as SFDVKD. The CDR3 runs to 16 residues. With 0 bases clipped from V and 3 bases from J, the junction kept 5 bases outside the gene matches.